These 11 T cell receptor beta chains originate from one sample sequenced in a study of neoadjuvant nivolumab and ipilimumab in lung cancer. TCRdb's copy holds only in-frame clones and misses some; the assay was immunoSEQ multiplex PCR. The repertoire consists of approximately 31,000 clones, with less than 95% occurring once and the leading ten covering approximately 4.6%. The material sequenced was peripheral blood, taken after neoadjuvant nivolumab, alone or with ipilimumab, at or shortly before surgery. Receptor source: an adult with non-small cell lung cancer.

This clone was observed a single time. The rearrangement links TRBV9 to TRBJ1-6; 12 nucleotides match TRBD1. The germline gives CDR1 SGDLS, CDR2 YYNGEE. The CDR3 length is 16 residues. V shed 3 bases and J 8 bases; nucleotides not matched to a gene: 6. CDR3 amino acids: CASSAGTGGAYSPLHF. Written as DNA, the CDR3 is TGTGCCAGCAGCGCCGGGACAGGGGGCGCGTATTCACCCCTCCACTTT.

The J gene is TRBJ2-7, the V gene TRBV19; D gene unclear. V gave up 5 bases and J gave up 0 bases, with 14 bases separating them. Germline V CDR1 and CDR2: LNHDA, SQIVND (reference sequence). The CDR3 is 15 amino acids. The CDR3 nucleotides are TGTGCCAGTAGTGCATCAGCAGGAGACTCCTACGAGCAGTACTTC. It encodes CASSASAGDSYEQYF.

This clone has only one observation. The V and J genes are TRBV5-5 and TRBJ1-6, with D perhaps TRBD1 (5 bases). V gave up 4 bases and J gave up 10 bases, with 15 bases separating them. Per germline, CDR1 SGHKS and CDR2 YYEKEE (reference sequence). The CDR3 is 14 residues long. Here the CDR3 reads CASSPRGGGSPLHF. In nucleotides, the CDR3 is TGTGCCAGCAGCCCACGGGGGGGAGGATCACCCCTCCACTTT.

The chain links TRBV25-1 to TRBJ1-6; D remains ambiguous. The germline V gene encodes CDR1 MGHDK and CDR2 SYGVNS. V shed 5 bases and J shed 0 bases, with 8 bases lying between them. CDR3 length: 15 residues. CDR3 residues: CASSMGFSYNSPLHF. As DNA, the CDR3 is TGTGCCAGCAGTATGGGATTCTCCTATAATTCACCCCTCCACTTT.

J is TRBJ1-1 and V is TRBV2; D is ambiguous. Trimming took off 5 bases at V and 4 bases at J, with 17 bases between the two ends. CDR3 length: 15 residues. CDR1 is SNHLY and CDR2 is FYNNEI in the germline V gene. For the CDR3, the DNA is TGTGCCAGCAGTCCGGCAGGTCTTAGTGGCACTGAAGCTTTCTTT. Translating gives CASSPAGLSGTEAFF.

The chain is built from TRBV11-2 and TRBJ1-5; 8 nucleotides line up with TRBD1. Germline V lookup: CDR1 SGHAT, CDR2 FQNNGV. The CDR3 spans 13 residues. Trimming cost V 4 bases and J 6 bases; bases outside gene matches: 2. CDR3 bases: TGTGCCAGCAGCTCGGGACAGGTTCAGCCCCAGCATTTT. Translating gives CASSSGQVQPQHF.

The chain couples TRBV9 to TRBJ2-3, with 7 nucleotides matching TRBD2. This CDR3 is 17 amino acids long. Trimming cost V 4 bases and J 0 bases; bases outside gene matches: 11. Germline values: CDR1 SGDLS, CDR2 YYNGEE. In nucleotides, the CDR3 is TGTGCCAGCAGCATCCCGTCGACTAGCCCTAGCACAGATACGCAGTATTTT. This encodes CASSIPSTSPSTDTQYF.

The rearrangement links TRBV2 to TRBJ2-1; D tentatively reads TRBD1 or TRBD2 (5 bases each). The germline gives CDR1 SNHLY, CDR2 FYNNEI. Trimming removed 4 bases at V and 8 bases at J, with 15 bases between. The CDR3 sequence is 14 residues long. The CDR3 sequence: CASSVRHGGDEQFF. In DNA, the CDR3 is TGTGCCAGCAGTGTTAGGCATGGGGGTGATGAGCAGTTCTTC.

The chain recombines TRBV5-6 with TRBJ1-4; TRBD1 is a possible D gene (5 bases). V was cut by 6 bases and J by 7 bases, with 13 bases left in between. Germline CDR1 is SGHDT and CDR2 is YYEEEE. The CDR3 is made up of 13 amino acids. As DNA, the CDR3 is TGTGCCAGCACCTGGGACTTCGGTGAAAAACTGTTTTTT. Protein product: CASTWDFGEKLFF.

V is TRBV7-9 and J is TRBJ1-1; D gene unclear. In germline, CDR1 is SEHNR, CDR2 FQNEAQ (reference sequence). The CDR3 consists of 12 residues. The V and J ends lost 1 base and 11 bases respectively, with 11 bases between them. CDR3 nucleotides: TGTGCCAGCAGCTTAGACGCCCGTCGGGCTTTCTTT. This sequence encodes CASSLDARRAFF.

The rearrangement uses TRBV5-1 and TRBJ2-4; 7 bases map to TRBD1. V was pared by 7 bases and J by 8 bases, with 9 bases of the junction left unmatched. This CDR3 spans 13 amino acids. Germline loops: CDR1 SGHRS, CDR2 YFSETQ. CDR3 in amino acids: CASSQTGWDIQYF. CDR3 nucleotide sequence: TGCGCCAGCTCGCAGACAGGGTGGGACATTCAGTACTTC. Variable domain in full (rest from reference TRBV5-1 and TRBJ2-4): KAGVTQTPRYLIKTRGQQVTLSCSPISGHRSVSWYQQTPGQGLQFLFEYFSETQRNKGNFPGRFSGRQFSNSRSEMNVSTLELGDSALYLCASSQTGWDIQYFGAGTRLSVL.